This T cell receptor (beta chain) emerged from a study of blood T cell repertoires in COVID-19. The overall study: Samples representing acute and convalescent COVID-19 were sourced from the United States, Italy and Spain. PBMCs, B-cell-depleted T cells, or T cells were the source of the cDNA or gDNA that made up the material.

The authors' processing: Cell counts per sample came from amplifying reference gene primers. TCRdb keeps only in-frame clones here, not all; method: immunoSEQ multiplex PCR. Clone size and V and J calls were adopted from that table, with D and trimming inferred from the DNA. The profile covers approximately 150,000 clones, with roughly 87% appearing a single time and under 5% taken by the ten largest. The source of this sequence is a woman aged 60-75 years who had recovered from COVID-19. Material: peripheral blood.

Here the CDR3 reads CASSSTAVETEAFF. The CDR3 DNA reads TGTGCCAGTAGTTCAACAGCTGTTGAAACTGAAGCTTTCTTT. The J gene is TRBJ1-1, the V gene TRBV19; the D is unclear. The length of the CDR3 is 14 residues. Per the germline V gene, CDR1 is LNHDA and CDR2 is SQIVND (reference sequence). The V end was cut by 5 bases, the J end by 5 bases, with 15 bases between.